This T cell receptor (beta chain) is drawn from a study of post-analysis software for immune sequencing data. Findings and limits, study-wide: Relative to controls, patients had 4 or 5 TRBV segments at higher frequency, with TRBV5-6, TRBV5-1 and TRBV20-1 among these.

This clonotype was recorded a few times. The antigen is not known. Germline loops: CDR1 SGHRS, CDR2 YFSETQ. CDR3 size: 14 residues. Prepared libraries of TCR beta cDNA carried unique molecular identifiers. When roughly 0.9 to 10 million T cells were used, they gave approximately 530,000 cDNA molecules. In TCRdb, the PCR reads were re-called with MiXCR into one record per CDR3 protein. Here the sample spans fewer than 850,000 distinct CDR3 sequences, roughly 30% being singletons. The source is a girl aged 5 to 17 with multiple sclerosis. Material for sequencing was blood. The rearrangement joins TRBV5-1 to TRBJ2-5; D possibly corresponds to TRBD1 (7 bases). The end of the DNA is better explained by TRBJ2-7, so the J call may be wrong. CDR3 region: CASSLSRGVGEQYF. The CDR3 nucleotides are TGCGCCAGCAGCTTGTCCAGGGGGGTTGGCGAGCAGTACTTC.